This T cell receptor (beta chain) was documented in a study of shared clonotypes between healthy human individuals. The wider study: Donor ages ranged 18 to 49 years: a couple of women, a few men.

J was trimmed by 4 bases and V by 6 bases; bases with no gene match: 4. The CDR3 has 14 residues. Germline values: CDR1 LNHDA, CDR2 SQIVND (reference sequence). As concerns this clone: In the same sample, other DNA sequences code for this CDR3.

TCRdb keeps only in-frame clones here, not all; method: immunoSEQ multiplex PCR. The sample yields 2 million to 3 million clones, approximately 90% seen once. V gene TRBV19 combines with J gene TRBJ2-2; 8 bases agree with TRBD1. The sequence was collected from a young man in good health. The sequencing sample was made of naive CD4+ T cells sorted from blood. This sample's subset: CD45RA+ positively selected. CDR3 region: CASRVTGVTGELFF. Here the CDR3 DNA reads TGTGCCAGTAGGGTGACAGGGGTCACCGGGGAGCTGTTTTTT.